This T cell receptor beta chain was sequenced in a study of siplizumab effects on memory and regulatory T cells. Turning to this clone: The antigen is not known.

Findings and caveats of the study: Of the proliferating CD4+ or CD8+ clones, roughly 75-96% lacked a naive or memory phenotype that could be assigned. The naive T cell population seemed more diverse than memory cells and seemed a major contributor to the alloresponse.

TCR templates, about 10^5 per sample, were assayed. Libraries were prepared by immunoSEQ multiplex PCR; TCRdb keeps only in-frame clonotypes and omits some of them. The profile covers approximately 60,000 clones, with 90% to 98% appearing a single time and about 0.091% taken by the ten largest. Trimming removed 0 bases at V and 3 bases at J, with 10 bases between. Germline assignment: CDR1 MNHEY and CDR2 SVGAGI. CDR3 length equals 15 residues. The V gene is TRBV6-5, the J gene TRBJ2-3; D perhaps matches TRBD1 (5 bases). Sequencing was carried out using naive CD8+ T cells sorted from blood. The receptor was isolated from a human donor in good health. CDR3 bases: TGTGCCAGCAGTTACTCGGCAGGGCCGACAGATACGCAGTATTTT. Translated: CASSYSAGPTDTQYF.